This T cell receptor (beta chain) stems from a study of beta chain features in type 1 diabetes. Findings of the study overall: Cells expressing TCR highly could be over-represented by cDNA sequencing. Across patients, naive, central memory and Treg TCRB repertoires exhibited apparently greater similarity than was observed across healthy donors. There was a moderate but significant shortening of TCRB CDR3s in all four CD4+ subsets of Type 1 diabetes patients.

All sorted populations exceeded 98% purity. The J segment lost 4 bases and the V segment lost 5 bases, leaving 14 bases of the junction unmatched. The CDR3 covers 17 residues. Germline lookup yields CDR1 LNHDA and CDR2 SQIVND (reference sequence). A few counts support this clone. The antigen is unknown. Expressed TCRB transcripts got sequenced, as all isolated RNA was reverse transcribed. Repertoires were generated with immunoSEQ multiplex PCR, while TCRdb's copy carries only in-frame clones and drops some. The table lists about 700,000 clones, 13% of them singletons. This clonotype was sampled from a man aged 18-30 years with type 1 diabetes. V and J are TRBV19 and TRBJ1-1; 9 nucleotides align to TRBD1. Input material: naive CD4+ T cells from blood. CDR3 in amino acids: CASSAVPGQGTTTEAFF. CDR3 sequence (DNA): TGTGCCAGTAGTGCCGTCCCGGGACAGGGAACCACCACTGAAGCTTTCTTT. Drawing the rest from reference TRBV19 and TRBJ1-1, the complete variable domain is DGGITQSPKYLFRKEGQNVTLSCEQNLNHDAMYWYRQDPGQGLRLIYYSQIVNDFQKGDIAEGYSVSREKKESFPLTVTSAQKNPTAFYLCASSAVPGQGTTTEAFFGQGTRLTVV.